The T cell receptor beta chain described here comes from a study of CD8 T cells in ankylosing spondylitis. This CDR3 contains 17 residues. From germline, CDR1 is SGHTA and CDR2 FQGTGA. Losses at the gene ends were 4 bases for V and 1 base for J; bases not matched to a gene: 5. A remark on this clonotype: What it binds is unknown.

Using its own MiXCR run on the 5' RACE reads, TCRdb lists one record per CDR3 protein. Of under 850,000 distinct CDR3 sequences in the sample, under 20% were seen once. Overall study results and limits: Blood from ankylosing spondylitis patients appeared to carry a characteristic roughly 8-variant TCR beta motif.

This receptor was identified in a male donor with ankylosing spondylitis. The sample was blood, either unsorted or a sorted T cell fraction (not recorded which). The chain couples TRBV7-3 to TRBJ2-6; 9 nucleotides line up with TRBD2. CDR3 coding DNA: TGTGCCAGCAGCTCTAGCGGGGTAGGATCTGGGGCCAACGTCCTGACTTTC. Translated: CASSSSGVGSGANVLTF.